This passage covers 28 T cell receptor beta chains from one sample sequenced in a study of shared clonotypes between healthy human individuals. This table comes from immunoSEQ multiplex PCR, and its TCRdb copy is limited to in-frame clones, with some not included. The sample lists a few million clones; around nine tenths were seen once. The specimen sequenced was naive CD4+ T cells sorted from blood. Subset noted: CD45RA+ positively selected. These receptors were taken from a man younger than 30 in good health.

The V call is TRBV6-1, the J call TRBJ2-3, with TRBD2 matching 13 bases. Looked up from germline, CDR1 is MNHNS and CDR2 is SASEGT. Trimming cost V 3 bases and J 3 bases; bases outside gene matches: 12. The CDR3 is made up of 19 amino acids. CDR3 DNA: TGTGCCAGCAGTGAGGGGGGACTAGCGGGATATACGAGTACAGATACGCAGTATTTT. It encodes CASSEGGLAGYTSTDTQYF.

This chain connects TRBV19 to TRBJ2-6; 8 positions agree with TRBD2. The CDR3 covers 17 residues. Germline assignment: CDR1 LNHDA and CDR2 SQIVND (reference sequence). The ends lost 6 bases at V and 3 bases at J; junction bases unmatched: 10. CDR3 loop: CASSLAGRASGANVLTF. The CDR3 DNA reads TGTGCCAGTAGCCTTGCCGGGAGGGCCAGTGGGGCCAACGTCCTGACTTTC.

In this sample, this clone turned up a few times. V is TRBV6-1 and J is TRBJ1-5; no firm D call. The CDR3 consists of 14 residues. Germline CDR1 is MNHNS and CDR2 is SASEGT. Trimming took 6 bases from V and 5 from J, leaving 14 bases between them. The CDR3 loop reads CASSFTEIDQPQHF. As DNA, the CDR3 is TGTGCCAGCAGCTTTACAGAAATAGATCAGCCCCAGCATTTT.

This chain links TRBV9 with TRBJ2-5, with 8 bases identical to TRBD2. CDR3 length: 16 residues. The junction had 8 bases not matched to a gene; V was cut back by 0 bases and J by 4 bases. CDR1 and CDR2 (germline): SGDLS, YYNGEE. CDR3 DNA: TGTGCCAGCAGCGTAGATGACGGGAGGGGGGTAGAGACCCAGTACTTC. This codes for CASSVDDGRGVETQYF.

The chain combines TRBV28 with TRBJ2-3, with 9 bases that match TRBD2. The CDR3 is 16 amino acids. Trimming at V came to 5 bases and at J to 2 bases, leaving 8 bases not matched to a gene. CDR1 is MDHEN, CDR2 SYDVKM, per germline. CDR3 bases: TGTGCCAGCAGTCCGCCCCTAGCGGGGTTCACAGATACGCAGTATTTT. It is translated as CASSPPLAGFTDTQYF.

V gene TRBV30 combines with J gene TRBJ1-6, with 9 bases identical to TRBD1. Trimming cost V 4 bases and J 10 bases; bases outside gene matches: 8. Germline CDR1 is GTSNPN and CDR2 is SVGIG (reference sequence). CDR3 length: 14 residues. CDR3 amino acids: CAWTTGQGISPLHF. DNA of the CDR3: TGTGCCTGGACCACGGGACAGGGTATCTCACCCCTCCACTTT.

The chain is built from TRBV7-2 and TRBJ1-2; D unresolved. The CDR3 totals 13 residues. Trimming left V 1 base short and J 6 bases short, with 9 bases between. Germline CDR1 SGHTA, CDR2 FQGNSA. The CDR3: CASSLDGLNGYTF. Here the CDR3 DNA reads TGTGCCAGCAGCTTAGACGGATTGAATGGCTACACCTTC.

This clone was picked up a small number of times. This chain joins TRBV30 and TRBJ1-1, with D unresolved. With 0 bases removed from V and 5 bases from J, the gap between germline ends came to 7 bases. CDR1 and CDR2 from the germline V gene are GTSNPN and SVGIG (reference sequence). The CDR3 contains 12 residues. The CDR3 region is CAWSVTGTEAFF. The DNA for the CDR3 is TGTGCCTGGAGTGTAACCGGAACTGAAGCTTTCTTT.

V usage is TRBV5-4 and J usage is TRBJ2-2, with 7 positions matching TRBD2. The CDR3 has 16 amino acids. J lost 0 bases, V lost 0 bases, and 2 bases had no gene match. The germline V gene encodes CDR1 SGHNT and CDR2 YYREEE (reference sequence). CDR3 loop: CASSLAGGTNTGELFF. The CDR3 DNA reads as TGTGCCAGCAGCTTGGCCGGGGGGACGAACACCGGGGAGCTGTTTTTT.

The chain is built from TRBV5-1 and TRBJ2-1, with unresolved D. This CDR3 spans 13 amino acids. Per the germline V gene, CDR1 is SGHRS and CDR2 is YFSETQ. V gave up 2 bases and J gave up 7 bases, with 10 bases separating them. CDR3 nucleotides: TGCGCCAGCAGCTTCGGTAGGCAAAATGAGCAGTTCTTC. It codes for CASSFGRQNEQFF.

The chain uses TRBV7-9 and TRBJ2-5; D is uncertain. The CDR3 is 14 amino acids. The germline V gene encodes CDR1 SEHNR and CDR2 FQNEAQ (reference sequence). V was trimmed by 2 bases and J by 1 base, leaving 8 bases between them. CDR3 nucleotides: TGTGCCAGCAGCTTAAGTCTACTCCAAGAGACCCAGTACTTC. Translation: CASSLSLLQETQYF.

The genes are TRBV30 and TRBJ1-5; 11 nucleotides agree with TRBD1. This CDR3 spans 16 amino acids. Germline V gives CDR1 GTSNPN, CDR2 SVGIG (reference sequence). The junction had 6 bases not matched to a gene; V was cut back by 3 bases and J by 2 bases. DNA for the CDR3: TGTGCCTGGAGCCGGACAGGGGGCCGGGGCAATCAGCCCCAGCATTTT. It translates to CAWSRTGGRGNQPQHF.

This chain joins TRBV6-5 and TRBJ1-4; 7 bases map to TRBD1. V was clipped by 6 bases and J by 3 bases; unmatched bases: 1. CDR1 and CDR2 from the germline V gene are MNHEY and SVGAGI. The CDR3 sequence is 13 residues long. CDR3: CASSGTANEKLFF. In nucleotides, the CDR3 is TGTGCCAGCAGCGGGACAGCTAATGAAAAACTGTTTTTT.

The chain employs TRBV6-5 and TRBJ1-4; D is possibly TRBD1 (5 bases). Germline CDR1 reads MNHEY; CDR2 reads SVGAGI. The CDR3 covers 15 residues. Trimming pared 2 bases from V and 7 bases from J, leaving 14 bases between. The CDR3 sequence is CASSYGSARGEKLFF. CDR3 nucleotides: TGTGCCAGCAGTTACGGGTCGGCAAGGGGTGAAAAACTGTTTTTT.

The gene calls are TRBV6-5 and TRBJ2-7; unclear D gene. CDR3 size: 14 residues. The germline CDR1 and CDR2 sequences are MNHEY and SVGAGI. Trimming took 2 bases from V and 3 from J, leaving 11 bases between them. The CDR3 nucleotides are TGTGCCAGCAGTTACCGCTCAGAAGTCTACGAGCAGTACTTC. As protein: CASSYRSEVYEQYF.

The J gene is TRBJ2-3, the V gene TRBV6-1; 7 bases align to TRBD1. This CDR3 has 14 amino acids. Germline CDR1 and CDR2: MNHNS and SASEGT. V lost 8 bases and J lost 2; bases outside the gene matches: 7. The CDR3 is CASDGTVTTDTQYF. The DNA for the CDR3 is TGTGCCAGCGACGGGACAGTTACCACAGATACGCAGTATTTT.

CDR3 sequence (DNA): TGTGCCATCACCCGGGACCGGAACACTGAAGCTTTCTTT. Residues: CAITRDRNTEAFF. The chain is built from TRBV10-3 and TRBJ1-1, with D possibly TRBD1 on 5 matching bases. Trimming stripped 7 bases from V and 1 base from J, with 10 bases between. CDR1 and CDR2 from the germline V gene are ENHRY and SYGVKD. This CDR3 has 13 amino acids.

The rearrangement joins TRBV19 to TRBJ2-1; 10 bases match TRBD2. CDR1 and CDR2 from the germline V gene are LNHDA and SQIVND (reference sequence). With V trimmed by 5 bases and J by 0 bases, 10 bases remained unmatched. The CDR3 runs to 18 residues. The DNA for the CDR3 is TGTGCCAGTAGTCTGCCCCCGGGACTAGCGCACTCCTACAATGAGCAGTTCTTC. Protein sequence: CASSLPPGLAHSYNEQFF.

V gene TRBV11-2 combines with J gene TRBJ2-7, with D unresolved. The germline V and J ends were trimmed by 5 bases and 7 bases, with 15 bases remaining between them. The CDR3 runs to 13 residues. In germline, CDR1 is SGHAT, CDR2 FQNNGV. CDR3 sequence (DNA): TGTGCCAGCAGCGGAGCCCTTTGGGGAGAGCAGTACTTC. It encodes CASSGALWGEQYF.

V gene TRBV27 combines with J gene TRBJ1-1; perhaps TRBD1 as D (5 bases). The V gene's germline CDR1 is MNHEY and CDR2 SMNVEV (reference sequence). The CDR3 spans 17 residues. V dropped 2 bases and J dropped 1 base, with 17 bases sitting between them. CDR3 protein: CASSLNLLGGGNTEAFF. The DNA of the CDR3 is TGTGCCAGCAGTTTAAATTTATTGGGTGGGGGGAACACTGAAGCTTTCTTT.

The chain recombines TRBV11-2 with TRBJ1-3; D is uncertain. This CDR3 is built from 14 residues. Germline CDR1 is SGHAT and CDR2 is FQNNGV. V shed 0 bases and J shed 4 bases, with 7 bases lying between them. The CDR3 loop is CASSLDGAGNTIYF. The CDR3 DNA reads as TGTGCCAGCAGCTTAGACGGTGCGGGAAACACCATATATTTT.

On this clone itself: The same CDR3 can be traced to other DNA sequences in this sample. The chain joins TRBV18 to TRBJ1-2; D is uncertain. The germline gives CDR1 KGHSH, CDR2 LQKENI. V was cut by 3 bases and J by 8 bases, with 13 bases left in between. The CDR3 is made up of 13 amino acids. CDR3 nucleotide sequence: TGTGCCAGCTCACCGACGGAGGGAGCCGGCTACACCTTC. This encodes CASSPTEGAGYTF.

The chain combines TRBV5-1 with TRBJ2-5; maybe TRBD1 (6 bases). V dropped 0 bases and J dropped 5 bases, with 11 bases sitting between them. The CDR3 covers 14 residues. Germline CDR1 is SGHRS and CDR2 is YFSETQ. CDR3 region: CASSLAQGWETQYF. The CDR3 DNA follows: TGCGCCAGCAGCTTGGCGCAGGGGTGGGAGACCCAGTACTTC.

This sequence joins TRBV29-1 and TRBJ2-3, with 9 nucleotides matching TRBD2. The CDR3 totals 17 residues. Germline V gene data show CDR1 as SQVTM and CDR2 as ANQGSEA. V shed 6 bases, J shed 0 bases, and the junction held 13 bases outside the gene matches. CDR3 region: CSVVSTSGLTSTDTQYF. The CDR3 bases are TGCAGCGTAGTGTCGACTAGCGGTCTTACTAGCACAGATACGCAGTATTTT.

This clone was counted only a few times. Other DNA sequences in this sample translate to the same CDR3. The chain links TRBV10-3 to TRBJ1-1; D is unresolved. The ends were cut back, 0 bases at V and 1 base at J, with 6 bases in the middle. Germline V CDR1 and CDR2: ENHRY, SYGVKD. This CDR3 is built from 14 residues. CDR3: CAISESWGNTEAFF. CDR3 DNA sequence: TGTGCCATCAGTGAGTCCTGGGGGAACACTGAAGCTTTCTTT.

In DNA form, the CDR3 reads TGCGCCAGCAGCTCCGGGGGGGTAGGAGGATCGGAGACCCAGTACTTC. It yields the protein CASSSGGVGGSETQYF. The J gene is TRBJ2-5, the V gene TRBV5-1; 8 nucleotides align to TRBD2. The V gene's germline CDR1 is SGHRS and CDR2 YFSETQ. V dropped 3 bases and J dropped 5; count of bases not matched to a gene: 12. The CDR3 covers 16 residues.

The CDR3 reads CASSLGQPGNTEAFF. In DNA form, the CDR3 reads TGTGCCAGCAGCTTAGGGCAGCCAGGGAACACTGAAGCTTTCTTT. The J gene is TRBJ1-1, the V gene TRBV11-3; no clear D gene. The germline V gene encodes CDR1 SGHNT and CDR2 YENEEA. CDR3 size: 15 residues. Trimming took 1 base from V and 1 from J, leaving 10 bases between them. Full variable domain (remainder filled in from reference TRBV11-3 and TRBJ1-1): EAGVVQSPRYKIIEKKQPVAFWCNPISGHNTLYWYLQNLGQGPELLIRYENEEAVDDSQLPKDRFSAERLKGVDSTLKIQPAELGDSAVYLCASSLGQPGNTEAFFGQGTRLTVV.

This sequence joins TRBV7-8 and TRBJ2-7; no clear D. The germline V gene encodes CDR1 SGHVS and CDR2 FQNEAQ. V was trimmed by 5 bases and J by 4 bases, leaving 15 bases between them. This CDR3 has 14 amino acids. CDR3 bases: TGTGCCAGCAGCCGTCAGCCGTCAGAATACGAGCAGTACTTC. Its translation is CASSRQPSEYEQYF. Full variable domain (rest looked up from reference TRBV7-8 and TRBJ2-7): GAGVSQSPRYKVAKRGQDVALRCDPISGHVSLFWYQQALGQGPEFLTYFQNEAQLDKSGLPSDRFFAERPEGSVSTLKIQRTQQEDSAVYLCASSRQPSEYEQYFGPGTRLTVT.